The 30 T cell receptor beta chains below were found in one sample sequenced in a study of T cells in localized non-small cell lung cancer. Method: immunoSEQ multiplex PCR; TCRdb's copy keeps in-frame clones and lacks some. The sample consists of about 70,000 clones, 85% to 90% of them appearing once. This sample comprised peripheral blood, obtained before any cancer treatment. The receptor set was obtained from a male donor at least 60 years old with stage III squamous cell lung carcinoma.

The chain links TRBV21-1 to TRBJ2-3; the table's D call, TRBD1, was not checked against the DNA. TRBV21-1 is flagged as a pseudogene. There are 13 residues in the CDR3. The CDR3 nucleotides are TGTGCCAGGTCGGGACAGGGTAGGGATACGCAGTATTTT. It yields the protein CARSGQGRDTQYF.

The chain uses TRBV6-1 and TRBJ1-1, with D possibly TRBD1 on 5 matching bases. The CDR3 sequence is 10 residues long. V was cut by 10 bases and J by 3 bases, with 6 bases left in between. Germline V gene data show CDR1 as MNHNS and CDR2 as SASEGT. The CDR3 region has the DNA TGTGCCACGGGGGACACTGAAGCTTTCTTT. This codes for CATGDTEAFF.

The chain combines TRBV7-9 with TRBJ1-1; D possibly corresponds to TRBD1 (5 bases). CDR1 and CDR2 from the germline V gene are SEHNR and FQNEAQ (reference sequence). CDR3 length: 12 amino acids. V was clipped by 1 base and J by 8 bases, with 8 bases between them. CDR3 in DNA: TGTGCCAGCAGCTTAGTAACAGGAGAAGCTTTCTTT. Translating gives CASSLVTGEAFF. The full variable domain, rest sourced from reference TRBV7-9 and TRBJ1-1, is DTGVSQNPRHKITKRGQNVTFRCDPISEHNRLYWYRQTLGQGPEFLTYFQNEAQLEKSRLLSDRFSAERPKGSFSTLEIQRTEQGDSAMYLCASSLVTGEAFFGQGTRLTVV.

The rearrangement links TRBV5-1 to TRBJ1-2, with TRBD1 matching 7 bases. The V gene's germline CDR1 is SGHRS and CDR2 YFSETQ. J gave up 4 bases and V 0 bases, and 6 bases lay outside the gene matches. The CDR3 length is 15 residues. CDR3 amino acids: CASSLGDRALYGYTF. The CDR3 region has the DNA TGCGCCAGCAGCTTGGGCGACAGGGCACTCTATGGCTACACCTTC. Supplemented by reference TRBV5-1 and TRBJ1-2, the full variable domain reads KAGVTQTPRYLIKTRGQQVTLSCSPISGHRSVSWYQQTPGQGLQFLFEYFSETQRNKGNFPGRFSGRQFSNSRSEMNVSTLELGDSALYLCASSLGDRALYGYTFGSGTRLTVV.

V usage is TRBV28 and J usage is TRBJ2-5; 8 nucleotides line up with TRBD1. Looked up from germline, CDR1 is MDHEN and CDR2 is SYDVKM. This CDR3 is built from 14 residues. V lost 4 bases and J lost 5; bases outside the gene matches: 6. This CDR3 is CASSWGQVGETQYF. The CDR3 DNA follows: TGTGCCAGCAGTTGGGGACAGGTCGGGGAGACCCAGTACTTC.

The chain has TRBV5-6 and TRBJ1-5; the D gene is possibly TRBD1 (6 bases). Between the trimmed V and J ends, which lost 4 bases and 7 bases, there was a span of 12 bases. This CDR3 comprises 13 residues. Germline-derived CDR1 and CDR2 are SGHDT and YYEEEE. CDR3 DNA: TGTGCCAGCAGCCGCTGGGGGGGCCAGCCCCAGCATTTT. Its protein product is CASSRWGGQPQHF.

The CDR3 nucleotides are TGTGCCAGCAGCTTAAAAAGGGAAGGCACTGAAGCTTTCTTT. It codes for CASSLKREGTEAFF. The rearrangement uses TRBV7-2 and TRBJ1-1; D remains ambiguous. V was shortened by 2 bases and J by 4 bases, with 11 bases between the two germline ends. The CDR3 runs 14 residues. The V gene's germline CDR1 is SGHTA and CDR2 FQGNSA.

The chain links TRBV5-1 to TRBJ2-1; D is uncertain. CDR3 size: 14 residues. Germline V gives CDR1 SGHRS, CDR2 YFSETQ. V was pared by 6 bases and J by 6 bases, with 16 bases between. The CDR3 region is CASNWAEVGNEQFF. The DNA for the CDR3 is TGCGCCAGCAATTGGGCAGAGGTTGGCAATGAGCAGTTCTTC.

The table lists this clone with a count of one. The V gene is TRBV5-6, the J gene TRBJ1-1; TRBD1 matches at 7 bases. Trimming cost V 1 base and J 0 bases; bases outside gene matches: 3. The V gene's germline CDR1 is SGHDT and CDR2 YYEEEE. There are 15 residues in the CDR3. As DNA, the CDR3 is TGTGCCAGCAGCTTGCTGACAGGGATGAACACTGAAGCTTTCTTT. Amino acid sequence: CASSLLTGMNTEAFF.

The chain uses TRBV7-9 and TRBJ1-2; D gene unclear. Germline CDR1 and CDR2: SEHNR and FQNEAQ (reference sequence). The V gene lost 3 bases and the J gene lost 0 bases, with 5 bases spanning the gap. This CDR3 spans 13 amino acids. The DNA for the CDR3 is TGTGCCAGCAGCTTTGAAGCTAACTATGGCTACACCTTC. This codes for CASSFEANYGYTF.

The CDR3 loop is CASSLGTGLKDTEAFF. The CDR3 region has the DNA TGTGCCAGCAGCTTAGGCACGGGGCTAAAGGACACTGAAGCTTTCTTT. The chain recombines TRBV7-6 with TRBJ1-1, with a weak D call TRBD1 (5 bases). In germline, CDR1 is SGHVS, CDR2 FNYEAQ. CDR3 size: 16 residues. Deletions cut 1 base from V and 3 bases from J, with 15 bases between.

This clone was detected once. The chain has TRBV25-1 and TRBJ1-2, with 10 bases that match TRBD1. The CDR3 spans 15 residues. J was trimmed by 6 bases and V by 4 bases; bases with no gene match: 8. The germline gives CDR1 MGHDK, CDR2 SYGVNS. The CDR3: CASSAGTGEIDGYTF. In DNA form, the CDR3 reads TGTGCCAGCAGTGCCGGGACAGGGGAGATCGATGGCTACACCTTC.

CDR3 amino acids: CAWTGGPTNEKLFF. The CDR3 nucleotides read TGTGCCTGGACGGGTGGCCCAACTAATGAAAAACTGTTTTTT. This rearrangement joins TRBV30 to TRBJ1-4; D ambiguous. V was cut by 4 bases and J by 0 bases, with 9 bases left in between. This CDR3 spans 14 amino acids. Germline CDR1 reads GTSNPN; CDR2 reads SVGIG (reference sequence).

The chain links TRBV7-9 to TRBJ1-6; D is uncertain. Germline V gene lookup returns CDR1 SEHNR and CDR2 FQNEAQ (reference sequence). Trimming stripped 5 bases from V and 10 bases from J, with 12 bases between. This CDR3 comprises 13 residues. The CDR3 here is CASSPSLRSPLHF. CDR3 in DNA: TGTGCCAGCAGCCCATCCCTACGGTCACCCCTCCACTTT.

This chain uses TRBV28 with TRBJ1-4, with D perhaps TRBD1 (5 bases). The CDR3 runs to 16 residues. V shed 7 bases and J shed 4 bases, with 19 bases lying between them. Germline CDR1 is MDHEN and CDR2 is SYDVKM. CDR3 loop: CASTMGIREYNEKLFF. The CDR3, as DNA: TGTGCCAGCACCATGGGGATCAGGGAGTATAATGAAAAACTGTTTTTT.

V is TRBV6-5 and J is TRBJ1-1; a possible D gene is TRBD1 (5 bases). Germline CDR1 reads MNHEY; CDR2 reads SVGAGI. The CDR3 totals 15 residues. V was trimmed by 0 bases and J by 4 bases, leaving 12 bases between them. CDR3 bases: TGTGCCAGCAGTTACTCGTTGGGGCTGGTCACTGAAGCTTTCTTT. Residues: CASSYSLGLVTEAFF.

The J gene is TRBJ1-1, the V gene TRBV25-1; the D is unclear. This CDR3 has 16 amino acids. Trimming took off 8 bases at V and 1 base at J, with 20 bases between the two ends. Per germline, CDR1 MGHDK and CDR2 SYGVNS. The CDR3 DNA is TGTGCCAGCCCCGGTTGGGGTAGACGGAAGAACACTGAAGCTTTCTTT. It yields the protein CASPGWGRRKNTEAFF.

The chain joins TRBV19 to TRBJ1-2, with D perhaps matching TRBD1 (5 bases). The V and J ends lost 0 bases and 7 bases respectively, with 12 bases between them. The CDR3 is made up of 14 amino acids. Germline V gene sequence: CDR1 LNHDA, CDR2 SQIVND (reference sequence). The CDR3 loop is CASSIEPSDSGYTF. The CDR3 DNA reads TGTGCCAGTAGTATAGAACCCAGTGACAGTGGCTACACCTTC.

This clone turned up a few times. The chain uses TRBV5-6 and TRBJ1-1; the D is unclear. CDR1 and CDR2 (germline): SGHDT, YYEEEE. CDR3 length equals 12 residues. V lost 0 bases to trimming and J lost 8 bases, with 8 bases between them. Written as DNA, the CDR3 is TGTGCCAGCAGCTTGGGCCCGGAAGAAGCTTTCTTT. It codes for CASSLGPEEAFF.

The chain combines TRBV29-1 with TRBJ1-4; 7 nucleotides align to TRBD1. Germline values: CDR1 SQVTM, CDR2 ANQGSEA. The V and J ends lost 1 base and 8 bases, in that order; junction bases with no gene match: 4. The CDR3 sequence is 13 residues long. CDR3 protein: CSVEGQGGEKLFF. The CDR3 DNA reads as TGCAGCGTTGAAGGACAGGGAGGAGAAAAACTGTTTTTT.

J is TRBJ2-3 and V is TRBV13, with a tentative D call TRBD1 (7 bases). Germline V lookup: CDR1 PRHDT, CDR2 FYEKMQ (reference sequence). The CDR3 loop spans 13 amino acids. Trimming shortened V by 4 bases and J by 4 bases, and 9 bases separated the two germline ends. CDR3 region: CASSSRGADTQYF. The CDR3 nucleotides are TGTGCCAGCAGCTCCAGGGGGGCAGATACGCAGTATTTT.

This clone was observed a few times. The DNA for the CDR3 is TGCAGCGCCGCGACGGGCGGGGAGCTGTTTTTT. It yields the protein CSAATGGELFF. The chain recombines TRBV29-1 with TRBJ2-2, with D uncertain. The CDR3 runs to 11 residues. The germline V and J ends were trimmed by 7 bases and 7 bases, with 10 bases remaining between them. Germline V gives CDR1 SQVTM, CDR2 ANQGSEA.

This clone appeared a single time. The V and J genes are TRBV7-8 and TRBJ1-1; the D gene is possibly TRBD1 (5 bases). This CDR3 has 18 residues. The V gene's germline CDR1 is SGHVS and CDR2 FQNEAQ. V lost 7 bases to trimming and J lost 1 base, with 25 bases between them. CDR3 residues: CASTINRRGVRWNTEAFF. CDR3 coding DNA: TGTGCCAGCACCATCAACCGGCGGGGGGTAAGGTGGAACACTGAAGCTTTCTTT.

The rearrangement uses TRBV5-1 and TRBJ2-2; D ambiguous. Per germline, CDR1 SGHRS and CDR2 YFSETQ. The V gene lost 4 bases and the J gene lost 2 bases, with 3 bases spanning the gap. The CDR3 consists of 12 residues. CDR3: CASSPNTGELFF. The CDR3 DNA sequence: TGCGCCAGCAGCCCCAACACCGGGGAGCTGTTTTTT.

Written as DNA, the CDR3 is TGTGCCAGCAGCGTAGGTGGCAGTAGCAATCAGCCCCAGCATTTT. This codes for CASSVGGSSNQPQHF. The chain joins TRBV9 to TRBJ1-5; D not certain. V was trimmed by 0 bases and J by 0 bases, leaving 7 bases between them. This CDR3 has 15 amino acids. Germline CDR1 SGDLS, CDR2 YYNGEE.

This chain connects TRBV5-6 to TRBJ2-1, with 8 bases lining up with TRBD1. CDR1 is SGHDT, CDR2 YYEEEE, per germline. This CDR3 contains 15 residues. Losses at the gene ends were 0 bases for V and 5 bases for J; bases not matched to a gene: 4. Here the CDR3 DNA reads TGTGCCAGCAGCTTGGACAGGGGGACGGACAATGAGCAGTTCTTC. Residues: CASSLDRGTDNEQFF.

The chain combines TRBV9 with TRBJ1-2; 7 bases fit TRBD1. CDR3 length: 14 amino acids. V lost 3 bases, J lost 4 bases, and 6 bases stayed unmatched. Germline V gives CDR1 SGDLS, CDR2 YYNGEE. CDR3 region: CASSEMGQSYGYTF. In DNA, the CDR3 is TGTGCCAGCAGCGAGATGGGACAGAGCTATGGCTACACCTTC. The full variable domain, completed using reference TRBV9 and TRBJ1-2, is DSGVTQTPKHLITATGQRVTLRCSPRSGDLSVYWYQQSLDQGLQFLIQYYNGEERAKGNILERFSAQQFPDLHSELNLSSLELGDSALYFCASSEMGQSYGYTFGSGTRLTVV.

The CDR3: CASSLGTIGNTIYF. The CDR3, as DNA: TGTGCCAGCAGCTTAGGCACAATTGGAAACACCATATATTTT. This chain links TRBV7-2 with TRBJ1-3; D gene unclear. Germline V lookup: CDR1 SGHTA, CDR2 FQGNSA. CDR3 size: 14 residues. V gave up 1 base and J gave up 3 bases, with 7 bases separating them.

The chain carries TRBV6-1 and TRBJ2-7, with D maybe TRBD1 (5 bases). The V end was cut by 4 bases, the J end by 0 bases, with 7 bases between. Germline-derived CDR1 and CDR2 are MNHNS and SASEGT. CDR3 size: 13 residues. CDR3 amino acids: CASSVQGSYEQYV. For the CDR3, the DNA is TGTGCCAGCAGTGTTCAGGGCTCCTACGAGCAGTACGTC.

This sequence joins TRBV9 and TRBJ1-1; D uncertain. The CDR3 is 13 residues long. Germline CDR1 and CDR2: SGDLS and YYNGEE. Trimming pared 0 bases from V and 4 bases from J, leaving 7 bases between. CDR3 region: CASSVDPLTEAFF. CDR3 nucleotide sequence: TGTGCCAGCAGCGTAGACCCCCTCACTGAAGCTTTCTTT.